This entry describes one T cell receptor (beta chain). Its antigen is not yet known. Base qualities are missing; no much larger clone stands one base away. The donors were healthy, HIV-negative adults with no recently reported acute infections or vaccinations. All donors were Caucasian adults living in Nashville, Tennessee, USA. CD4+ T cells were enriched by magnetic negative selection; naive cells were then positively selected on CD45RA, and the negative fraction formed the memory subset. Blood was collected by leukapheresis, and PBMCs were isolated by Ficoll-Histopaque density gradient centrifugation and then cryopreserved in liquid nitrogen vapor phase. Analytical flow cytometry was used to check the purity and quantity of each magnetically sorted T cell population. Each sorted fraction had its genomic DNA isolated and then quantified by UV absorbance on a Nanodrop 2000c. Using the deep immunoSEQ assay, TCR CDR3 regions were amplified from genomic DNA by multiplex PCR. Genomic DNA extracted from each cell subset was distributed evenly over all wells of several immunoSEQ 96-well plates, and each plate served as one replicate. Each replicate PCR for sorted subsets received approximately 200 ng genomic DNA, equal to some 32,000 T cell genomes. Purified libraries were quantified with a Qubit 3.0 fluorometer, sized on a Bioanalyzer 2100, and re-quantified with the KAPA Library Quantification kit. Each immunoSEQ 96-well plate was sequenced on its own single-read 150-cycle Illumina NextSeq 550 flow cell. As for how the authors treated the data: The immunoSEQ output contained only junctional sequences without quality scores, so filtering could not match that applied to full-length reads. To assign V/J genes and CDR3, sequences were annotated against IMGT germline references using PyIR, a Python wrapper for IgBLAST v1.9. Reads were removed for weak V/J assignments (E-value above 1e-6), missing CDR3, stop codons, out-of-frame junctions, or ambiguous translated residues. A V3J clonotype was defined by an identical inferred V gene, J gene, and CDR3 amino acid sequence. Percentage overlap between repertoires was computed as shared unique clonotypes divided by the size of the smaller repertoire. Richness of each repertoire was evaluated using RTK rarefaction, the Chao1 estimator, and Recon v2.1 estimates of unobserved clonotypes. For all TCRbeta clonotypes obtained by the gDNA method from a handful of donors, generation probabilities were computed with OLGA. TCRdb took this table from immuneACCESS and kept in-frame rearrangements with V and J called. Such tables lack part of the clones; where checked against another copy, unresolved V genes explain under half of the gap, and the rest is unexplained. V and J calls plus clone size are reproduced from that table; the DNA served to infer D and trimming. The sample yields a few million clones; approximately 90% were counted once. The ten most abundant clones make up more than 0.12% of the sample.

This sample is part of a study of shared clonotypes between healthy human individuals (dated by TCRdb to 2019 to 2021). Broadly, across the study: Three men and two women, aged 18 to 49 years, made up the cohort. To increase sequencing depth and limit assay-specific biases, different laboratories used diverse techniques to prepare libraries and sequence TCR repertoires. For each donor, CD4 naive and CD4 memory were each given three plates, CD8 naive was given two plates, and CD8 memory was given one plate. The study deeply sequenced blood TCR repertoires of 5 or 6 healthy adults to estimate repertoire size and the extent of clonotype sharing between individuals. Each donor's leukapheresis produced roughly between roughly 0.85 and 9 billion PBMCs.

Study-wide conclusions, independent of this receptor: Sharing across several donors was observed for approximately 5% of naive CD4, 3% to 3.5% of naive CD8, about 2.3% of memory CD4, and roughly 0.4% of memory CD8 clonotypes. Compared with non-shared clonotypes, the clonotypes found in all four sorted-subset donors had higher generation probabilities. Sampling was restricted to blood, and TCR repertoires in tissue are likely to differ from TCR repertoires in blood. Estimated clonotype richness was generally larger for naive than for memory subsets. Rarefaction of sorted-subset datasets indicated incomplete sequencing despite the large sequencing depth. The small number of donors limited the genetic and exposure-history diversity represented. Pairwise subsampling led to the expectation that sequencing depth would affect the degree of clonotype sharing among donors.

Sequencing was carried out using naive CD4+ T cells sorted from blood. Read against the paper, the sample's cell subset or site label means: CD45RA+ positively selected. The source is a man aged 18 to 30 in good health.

The DNA sequence reads TGCGCCAGCAGCCCCCTTGGCGGGGGTGATGGCTACACCTTC. The encoded protein is CASSPLGGGDGYTF. The chain uses TRBV5-1 and TRBJ1-2; matching of 5 bases hints at TRBD1 as the D gene. The CDR3, cysteine through phenylalanine, is 14 amino acids long. This entry keeps only the CDR3 DNA: 42 bases, framed from base 1. CDR1 SGHRS and CDR2 YFSETQ are derived from the germline V gene. The V end loses 4 bases and the J end loses 6 bases, and a stretch of 16 bases separates them.